This is a list of T cell receptor beta chains from one sample in a study of blood T cell repertoires in COVID-19. The data were produced by immunoSEQ multiplex PCR, yet TCRdb's version contains in-frame clones alone and is incomplete. The sample holds almost 300,000 clones; under 90% are singletons and the top ten take around 10%. The sample taken for sequencing was peripheral blood. These TCRs come from a woman younger than 45 with COVID-19, enrolled during active disease. The conserved cysteine and the conserved F or W are not part of the CDR3 here. Each record gives: clone size, D gene, V gene, CDR3 protein. D genes are given only for firm matches. Clone sizes are given selectively: once, few, many, or a class where the clone is expanded.

>-|TRBD1|TRBV27
ASSKTGTAYEQY
>-|-|TRBV15
ATSRAEGLAKNIQY
>-|TRBD1|TRBV12-3/TRBV12-4
ASSSDRGHTIY
>-|-|TRBV2
ASSWALAYEQY
>few|TRBD2|TRBV11-2
ASSSSGLAGMGNIQY
>-|-|TRBV12-1
ASSVTGTGYGYT
>-|-|TRBV29-1
SVGSPAAGMNGYT
>once|-|TRBV5-1
ASSLQGHPTTGELF
>-|-|TRBV18
ASSQQGPNTGELF
>-|-|TRBV6-6
ASSQGNQPQH
>once|-|TRBV11-2
ASTPPGGIGNTIY
>-|TRBD1|TRBV6-5
ASSTGQVGNTEAF
>-|TRBD1|TRBV7-6
ASSTLGTGGRSYNEQF
>-|-|TRBV7-9
ASSQALESEKLF
>-|-|TRBV5-1
ASSLFQGGNEQF
>-|TRBD1|TRBV7-9
ASSTPDRGNTIY
>-|-|TRBV12-3/TRBV12-4
ASSGGNTEAF
>-|-|TRBV28
ASSLGRGVTEAF
>-|-|TRBV4-1
ASSQGAVEGTQY
>-|-|TRBV28
ASSPPYADSPLH
>once|-|TRBV6-1
ASSEAYGVRISPLH
>-|-|TRBV11-1
ASSLQQENTEAF
>-|TRBD1|TRBV15
ATSTPWSGVTGGYYGYT
>-|-|TRBV11-2
ASSSLAVRGRYSGNTIY
>-|-|TRBV27
ASSIIPRGTEAF
>few|-|TRBV6-5
ASSAGFTDTQY
>-|TRBD1|TRBV28
ASSLPGTANTEAF
>-|TRBD2|TRBV5-1
ASSWGLPTDTQY
>-|-|TRBV7-6
ASSLSAGLEFYEQY
>-|-|TRBV7-6
ASSPGGNPSYEQY
>-|-|TRBV6-5
ASSHTRDQPQH
>-|-|TRBV11-3
ASSPRGNTGELF
>-|TRBD1|TRBV14
ASSQDRGTGVGYT
>-|TRBD2|TRBV4-2
ASTLGGGTDTQY
>once|-|TRBV30
AWSSAGYNEQF
>-|-|TRBV6-2/TRBV6-3
ASSPQRGIEAF
>-|-|TRBV14
ASSRLGPGTYNEQF
>-|-|TRBV20-1
SAAGNSPLH
>-|-|TRBV19
ASKHLQGGWNEQF
>-|-|TRBV5-4
ASSWTRDTDTQY
>-|-|TRBV19
ASSIPASSYNEQF
>-|TRBD1|TRBV7-2
ASSLALQGAQGYT
>-|-|TRBV10-3
AISESGLNRLEQY
>-|-|TRBV10-3
AIRDKLNEKLF
>-|TRBD2|TRBV24-1
ATSVGTSGKETQY
>few|TRBD1|TRBV5-6
ASSHRGRSEAF
>-|-|TRBV13
ASFAAGDGNTEAF
>-|-|TRBV5-5
ASSLDVGQTQY
>-|-|TRBV7-9
ASSLVAGGYQETQY
>-|TRBD1|TRBV7-8
ASTLTTGGLYSPLH
>-|TRBD2|TRBV11-2
ASSSGLAGVLY
>-|TRBD1|TRBV7-9
ASRPTGADTQY
>-|-|TRBV14
ASSQDVFSYNSPLH
>-|TRBD2|TRBV6-5
ASSPSGGANEQY
>-|-|TRBV3-1/TRBV3-2
ASSQERNQPQH